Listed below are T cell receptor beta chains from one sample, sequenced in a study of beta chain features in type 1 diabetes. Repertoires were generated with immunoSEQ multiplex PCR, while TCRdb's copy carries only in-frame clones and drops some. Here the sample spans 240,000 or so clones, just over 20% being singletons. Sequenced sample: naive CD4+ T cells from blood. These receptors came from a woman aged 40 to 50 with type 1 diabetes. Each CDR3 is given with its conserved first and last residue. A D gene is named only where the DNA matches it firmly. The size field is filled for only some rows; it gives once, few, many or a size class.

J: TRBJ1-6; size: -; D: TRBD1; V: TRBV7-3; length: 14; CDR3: CASSPGTGRSPLHF; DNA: TGTGCCAGCAGCCCCGGGACAGGGCGCTCACCCCTCCACTTT
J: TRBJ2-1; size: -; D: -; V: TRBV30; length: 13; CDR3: CAWSVRLGNEQFF; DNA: TGTGCCTGGAGTGTACGACTAGGCAATGAGCAGTTCTTC
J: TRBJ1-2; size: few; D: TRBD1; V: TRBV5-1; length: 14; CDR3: CASSTAGTEYGYTF; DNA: TGCGCCAGCAGCACCGCCGGGACAGAATATGGCTACACCTTC
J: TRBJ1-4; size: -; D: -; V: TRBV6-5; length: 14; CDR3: CASSSRPLEEKLFF; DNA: TGTGCCAGCAGTTCCCGGCCCCTGGAGGAAAAACTGTTTTTT
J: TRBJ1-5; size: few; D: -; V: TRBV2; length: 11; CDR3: CASSVDRPQHF; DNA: TGTGCCAGCAGTGTTGACAGGCCCCAGCATTTT
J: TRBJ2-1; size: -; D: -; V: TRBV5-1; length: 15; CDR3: CASRVNPSSYNEQFF; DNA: TGCGCCAGCAGAGTTAATCCCAGCTCCTACAATGAGCAGTTCTTC
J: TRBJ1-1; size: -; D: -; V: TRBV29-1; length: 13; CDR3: CSVELRGNTEAFF; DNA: TGCAGCGTAGAACTCAGGGGGAACACTGAAGCTTTCTTT
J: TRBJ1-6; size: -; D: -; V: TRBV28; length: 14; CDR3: CASSSNRATSPLHF; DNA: TGTGCCAGCAGCTCAAACAGGGCAACGTCACCCCTCCACTTT
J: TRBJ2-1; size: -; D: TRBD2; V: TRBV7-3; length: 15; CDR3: CASSPTGTSPPEQFF; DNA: TGTGCCAGCAGCCCCACGGGGACTAGCCCCCCAGAGCAGTTCTTC
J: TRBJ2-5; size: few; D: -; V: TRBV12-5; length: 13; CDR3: CASALGPQETQYF; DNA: TGTGCTAGTGCCCTAGGCCCCCAAGAGACCCAGTACTTC
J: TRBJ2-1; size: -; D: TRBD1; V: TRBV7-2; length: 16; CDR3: CASSLRTGTNYNEQFF; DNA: TGTGCCAGCAGCCTACGGACAGGGACGAATTACAATGAGCAGTTCTTC
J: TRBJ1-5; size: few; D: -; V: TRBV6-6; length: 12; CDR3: CASGGAEQPQHF; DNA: TGTGCCAGCGGCGGGGCGGAGCAGCCCCAGCATTTT
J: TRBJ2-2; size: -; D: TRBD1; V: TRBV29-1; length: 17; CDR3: CSVEVPLDRGPTGELFF; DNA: TGCAGCGTTGAAGTACCGCTAGACAGGGGGCCAACCGGGGAGCTGTTTTTT
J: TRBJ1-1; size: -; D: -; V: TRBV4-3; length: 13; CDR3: CASSHGLGSEAFF; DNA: TGCGCCAGCAGCCATGGGCTGGGTAGTGAAGCTTTCTTT
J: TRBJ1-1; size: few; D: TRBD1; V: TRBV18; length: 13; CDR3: CASSGTGLTEAFF; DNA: TGTGCCAGCTCAGGGACAGGGTTGACTGAAGCTTTCTTT
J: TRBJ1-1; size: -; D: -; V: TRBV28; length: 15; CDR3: CASSSHTGWNTEAFF; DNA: TGTGCCAGCAGTTCCCATACAGGGTGGAACACTGAAGCTTTCTTT
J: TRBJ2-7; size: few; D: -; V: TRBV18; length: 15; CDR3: CASSTTSGPAYEQYF; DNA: TGTGCCAGCTCTACCACGAGCGGGCCCGCCTACGAGCAGTACTTC
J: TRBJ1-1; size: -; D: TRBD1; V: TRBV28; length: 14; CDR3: CASSPGQGDTEAFF; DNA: TGTGCCAGCAGCCCAGGACAGGGCGACACTGAAGCTTTCTTT